These 30 T cell receptor beta chains were sequenced from one sample in a study of T cells in Graves' hyperthyroidism and ophthalmopathy. TCR beta CDR3 regions were amplified from RNA. With the HTBI primer set, the TCR CDR3 went through a first round of RT-PCR. One entry per CDR3 protein results from TCRdb running MiXCR on the multiplex PCR reads. Of roughly 200,000 distinct CDR3 sequences in the sample, about a sixth were seen once. Sequencing used blood. These TCRs come from a woman between 45 and 60 years old with Graves' hyperthyroidism.

This clonotype was counted at least ten times. In DNA, the CDR3 is TGTGCCAGCAGAGGGCCCAGGGCCCACGAGCAGTACTTC. Translating it yields CASRGPRAHEQYF. The J gene is TRBJ2-7, the V gene TRBV28; D is perhaps TRBD1 (5 bases). V lost 6 bases to trimming and J lost 5 bases, with 14 bases between them. Germline CDR1 and CDR2: MDHEN and SYDVKM. This CDR3 has 13 residues.

The V call is TRBV6-1, the J call TRBJ1-5; the D is unclear. V shed 5 bases and J shed 0 bases, with 8 bases lying between them. Germline V gene sequence: CDR1 MNHNS, CDR2 SASEGT. This CDR3 is built from 14 residues. The CDR3 reads CASSLTYSNQPQHF. CDR3 nucleotides: TGTGCCAGCAGTCTGACGTATAGCAATCAGCCCCAGCATTTT.

This clonotype was seen a few times. The chain is built from TRBV19 and TRBJ1-4; D is ambiguous. Per germline, CDR1 LNHDA and CDR2 SQIVND (reference sequence). The CDR3 is 15 amino acids. The ends were cut back, 6 bases at V and 10 bases at J, with 21 bases in the middle. As DNA, the CDR3 is TGTGCCAGTAGGGTCGTGACTGGCGGGGATGGAAAACTGTTTTTT. It translates to CASRVVTGGDGKLFF.

The V call is TRBV7-3, the J call TRBJ2-5; 7 nucleotides align to TRBD1. The CDR3 is made up of 15 amino acids. The V gene end was trimmed by 1 base and the J gene end by 5 bases; junction bases not matched to a gene: 7. Germline V gives CDR1 SGHTA, CDR2 FQGTGA. CDR3 sequence: CASSLNPTGMETQYF. The CDR3 region has the DNA TGTGCCAGCAGCTTAAACCCGACAGGGATGGAGACCCAGTACTTC. Using reference TRBV7-3 and TRBJ2-5 for the parts outside the CDR3, the full variable domain is GAGVSQTPSNKVTEKGKYVELRCDPISGHTALYWYRQSLGQGPEFLIYFQGTGAADDSGLPNDRFFAVRPEGSVSTLKIQRTERGDSAVYLCASSLNPTGMETQYFGPGTRLLVL.

V usage is TRBV20-1 and J usage is TRBJ2-3, with 9 bases lining up with TRBD1. The trim removed 5 bases at V and 2 bases at J, leaving 17 bases unmatched. The CDR3 runs 18 residues. Germline CDR1 is DFQATT and CDR2 is SNEGSKA (reference sequence). The CDR3 nucleotides read TGCAGTGCTGGTTTCCGGGACAGGGAAAAGCTCCCCACAGATACGCAGTATTTT. Its translation is CSAGFRDREKLPTDTQYF.

This clonotype was detected many times. This sequence joins TRBV30 and TRBJ1-1, with no clear D. Trimming removed 8 bases from V and 4 bases from J, with 17 bases in between. The CDR3 sequence is 13 residues long. Germline-derived CDR1 and CDR2 are GTSNPN and SVGIG (reference sequence). This CDR3 reads CAQAPAPATEAFF. The CDR3 DNA follows: TGTGCCCAAGCCCCGGCCCCCGCCACTGAAGCTTTCTTT.

This clonotype was observed at least ten times. V usage is TRBV27 and J usage is TRBJ2-5; no reliable D call. CDR3 length equals 12 residues. The germline V gene has CDR1 MNHEY and CDR2 SMNVEV (reference sequence). Trimming cost V 7 bases and J 5 bases, with 11 bases left between them. The CDR3 region has the DNA TGTGCCAGCAAAGGGCTCAGGGAGACCCAGTACTTC. This encodes CASKGLRETQYF.

In this sample, this clonotype turned up a few times. The rearrangement joins TRBV7-2 to TRBJ2-7; D uncertain. The CDR3 has 12 residues. Germline V CDR1 and CDR2: SGHTA, FQGNSA. V lost 3 bases, J lost 5 bases, and 8 bases lay in between. CDR3 coding DNA: TGTGCCAGCAGCTTTCCTTTCAACGAGCAGTACTTC. Translated, it gives CASSFPFNEQYF. Drawing the rest from reference TRBV7-2 and TRBJ2-7, the complete variable domain is GAGVSQSPSNKVTEKGKDVELRCDPISGHTALYWYRQSLGQGLEFLIYFQGNSAPDKSGLPSDRFSAERTGGSVSTLTIQRTQQEDSAVYLCASSFPFNEQYFGPGTRLTVT.

The chain carries TRBV12-3 or TRBV12-4 and TRBJ2-2; 7 bases agree with TRBD1. Losses at the gene ends were 4 bases for V and 5 bases for J; bases not matched to a gene: 4. The CDR3 consists of 14 residues. CDR3 residues: CASSSTGLTGELFF. The DNA for the CDR3 is TGTGCCAGCAGTTCGACAGGGTTAACCGGGGAGCTGTTTTTT.

The rearrangement uses TRBV7-6 and TRBJ2-2, with 8 positions matching TRBD1. CDR1 is SGHVS and CDR2 is FNYEAQ in the germline V gene. The CDR3 length is 14 residues. V lost 5 bases and J lost 7; bases outside the gene matches: 6. The CDR3: CASSLRGRIGELFF. Here the CDR3 DNA reads TGTGCCAGCAGCCTCAGGGGGCGGATCGGGGAGCTGTTTTTT. Supplemented by reference TRBV7-6 and TRBJ2-2, the full variable domain reads GAGVSQSPRYKVTKRGQDVALRCDPISGHVSLYWYRQALGQGPEFLTYFNYEAQQDKSGLPNDRFSAERPEGSISTLTIQRTEQRDSAMYRCASSLRGRIGELFFGEGSRLTVL.

A remark on this clonotype: A much larger clone differs by one base, so this may be a read error. It is likely a read error, because the conserved phenylalanine at the end of the CDR3 is missing. The rearrangement links TRBV3-1 to TRBJ2-1; the match to TRBD2 covers 10 bases. With V trimmed by 2 bases and J by 4 bases, 11 bases remained unmatched. The CDR3 runs 18 residues. CDR1 and CDR2 from the germline V gene are LGHDT and YNNKEL (reference sequence). The CDR3 reads CASSQNPAGTSAYNEQFL. The CDR3 DNA reads as TGTGCCAGCAGCCAAAACCCCGCCGGGACTAGCGCTTACAATGAGCAGTTCCTC.

There are many counts of this clonotype. The chain employs TRBV20-1 and TRBJ2-7, with TRBD2 as a possible D gene (6 bases). CDR1 DFQATT and CDR2 SNEGSKA come from the germline V gene (reference sequence). This CDR3 comprises 13 residues. Trimming stripped 2 bases from V and 6 bases from J, with 14 bases between. For the CDR3, the DNA is TGCAGTGCTAGATTTCGATTCGGGGGCGAGCAGTACTTC. Residues: CSARFRFGGEQYF.

This clonotype was observed a handful of times. The rearrangement joins TRBV27 to TRBJ1-5, with TRBD1 as a possible D gene (6 bases). The germline V and J ends were trimmed by 6 bases and 7 bases, with 16 bases remaining between them. CDR3 length: 14 residues. Germline-derived CDR1 and CDR2 are MNHEY and SMNVEV (reference sequence). Here the CDR3 DNA reads TGTGCCAGCAGCCTAAACAGGGCATTACAGCCCCAGCATTTT. Translation: CASSLNRALQPQHF.

This clonotype was found many times. V is TRBV18 and J is TRBJ2-1; D is possibly TRBD1 or TRBD2 (5 bases each). The CDR3 contains 14 residues. V was cut by 2 bases and J by 2 bases, with 7 bases left in between. The V gene's germline CDR1 is KGHSH and CDR2 LQKENI. This CDR3 reads CASSPGGTYNEQFF. CDR3 sequence (DNA): TGTGCCAGCTCACCAGGGGGAACCTACAATGAGCAGTTCTTC.

The table lists this clonotype with many counts. This chain joins TRBV12-3 or TRBV12-4 and TRBJ2-5; either TRBD1 or TRBD2 may fit D (7 bases each). V shed 5 bases and J shed 7 bases, with 17 bases lying between them. CDR3 length: 14 amino acids. The CDR3 region is CASSVQIRGGTQYF. In nucleotides, the CDR3 is TGTGCCAGCAGTGTTCAAATCAGGGGGGGGACCCAGTACTTC.

This clonotype has at least ten counts. The V gene is TRBV5-5, the J gene TRBJ2-3; D call uncertain. The ends were cut back, 2 bases at V and 4 bases at J, with 8 bases in the middle. The germline V gene encodes CDR1 SGHKS and CDR2 YYEKEE (reference sequence). The CDR3 runs to 13 residues. DNA for the CDR3: TGTGCCAGCAGCTTAAACTGGGCAGATACGCAGTATTTT. Protein product: CASSLNWADTQYF.

This clonotype was recorded many times. The chain uses TRBV12-3 or TRBV12-4 and TRBJ1-6; D unclear. CDR3 length equals 14 residues. Trimming stripped 10 bases from V and 14 bases from J, with 24 bases between. The CDR3 bases are TGTGCCACCCGGGCCAGCTTGATGGAGTCGGCCCTCCACTTT. It yields the protein CATRASLMESALHF.

In this sample, this clonotype turned up a few times. It may be a read error: a sequence one base away is much more abundant. This sequence joins TRBV6-2 or TRBV6-3 and TRBJ2-1; 8 bases map to TRBD1. With V trimmed by 11 bases and J by 10 bases, 13 bases remained unmatched. Germline V gives CDR1 MNHEY, CDR2 SVGEGT. CDR3 length: 13 amino acids. CDR3 bases: TGTGCCTGCTCAGGGACAGGCCTGGGGGAGCAGTTCTTC. Protein: CACSGTGLGEQFF.

As for this clonotype: Being one base from a much bigger clone, this may be a read error. Because it lacks the conserved phenylalanine or tryptophan at the end, this CDR3 is likely a read error. The chain couples TRBV15 to TRBJ2-7; 9 positions match TRBD1. CDR1 is LNHNV, CDR2 YYDKDF, per germline (reference sequence). The CDR3 sequence is 16 residues long. The V and J ends lost 0 bases and 9 bases, in that order; junction bases with no gene match: 12. Here the CDR3 reads CATSRDPGTGTVGQYL. The CDR3 DNA reads TGTGCCACCAGCAGAGATCCCGGGACAGGGACCGTCGGGCAGTACCTC.

This clonotype was detected many times. The chain couples TRBV6-1 to TRBJ2-7; 8 bases are shared with TRBD2. CDR3 length equals 16 residues. Per the germline V gene, CDR1 is MNHNS and CDR2 is SASEGT. The J segment lost 2 bases and the V segment lost 2 bases, leaving 8 bases of the junction unmatched. CDR3 in DNA: TGTGCCAGCAGTGAAAGGGGTAGCGGGGCTCCCTACGAGCAGTACTTC. Protein sequence: CASSERGSGAPYEQYF.

In its sample, this clonotype was seen many times. This chain links TRBV12-3 or TRBV12-4 with TRBJ2-3; 8 bases align to TRBD2. J gave up 2 bases and V 2 bases, and 6 bases lay outside the gene matches. CDR3 length equals 16 residues. Written as DNA, the CDR3 is TGTGCCAGCAGTTTAAGCGTAGCGGGATACACAGATACGCAGTATTTT. Translation: CASSLSVAGYTDTQYF.

This chain uses TRBV20-1 with TRBJ1-4; 7 bases fit TRBD1. CDR3 length: 14 residues. Trimming at V came to 4 bases and at J to 8 bases, leaving 10 bases not matched to a gene. Germline CDR1 is DFQATT and CDR2 is SNEGSKA (reference sequence). The CDR3 DNA follows: TGCAGTGCTAACCCACCGGGACAGCCAGAAAAACTGTTTTTT. Residues: CSANPPGQPEKLFF.

This clonotype occurred a few times. In nucleotides, the CDR3 is TGTGCCAGCAGTCCCCGGACTAGCGTGAACACCGGGGAGCTGTTTTTT. Protein product: CASSPRTSVNTGELFF. This chain links TRBV12-3 or TRBV12-4 with TRBJ2-2; 9 positions agree with TRBD2. The J segment lost 1 base and the V segment lost 5 bases, leaving 5 bases of the junction unmatched. This CDR3 comprises 16 residues.

This clonotype occurred many times. The CDR3 spells CASSFQGPGRSYNEQFF. DNA for the CDR3: TGTGCCAGCAGCTTTCAAGGCCCGGGTAGGTCCTACAATGAGCAGTTCTTC. This chain uses TRBV7-9 with TRBJ2-1; the D is unclear. Germline loops: CDR1 SEHNR, CDR2 FQNEAQ (reference sequence). V was pared by 3 bases and J by 1 base, with 16 bases between. The CDR3 is 17 amino acids.

The table lists this clonotype with many counts. The V gene is TRBV11-3, the J gene TRBJ2-1; TRBD2 matches at 12 bases. This CDR3 has 16 amino acids. With 3 bases clipped from V and 4 bases from J, the junction kept 4 bases outside the gene matches. Germline V gives CDR1 SGHNT, CDR2 YENEEA. DNA for the CDR3: TGTGCCAGCAGCTTGTGGACTAGCGGGATTTACAATGAGCAGTTCTTC. This encodes CASSLWTSGIYNEQFF.

This sequence joins TRBV29-1 and TRBJ2-5; 8 bases are shared with TRBD1. Germline V CDR1 and CDR2: SQVTM, ANQGSEA. The CDR3 has 11 amino acids. V lost 4 bases, J lost 6 bases, and 1 base stayed unmatched. The CDR3 here is CSVARGQTQYF. CDR3 nucleotides: TGCAGCGTTGCCAGGGGGCAGACCCAGTACTTC.

The sample holds a few counts of this clonotype. The chain couples TRBV28 to TRBJ2-7, with unresolved D. V lost 3 bases and J 4 bases, leaving 10 bases between the germline ends. CDR1 is MDHEN and CDR2 is SYDVKM in the germline V gene. The CDR3 runs 13 residues. CDR3 nucleotide sequence: TGTGCCAGCAGTTTCCCCGGGCAGTACGAGCAGTACTTC. Protein: CASSFPGQYEQYF.

This clonotype was detected many times. The CDR3 nucleotides read TGTGCCAGCAGCTTAACGGCACAGGGGGCTGGTACGCAGTATTTT. Translated: CASSLTAQGAGTQYF. V and J are TRBV7-3 and TRBJ2-3, with 9 bases fitting TRBD1. V lost 0 bases, J lost 8 bases, and 6 bases stayed unmatched. The germline V gene has CDR1 SGHTA and CDR2 FQGTGA. The CDR3 is made up of 15 amino acids.

The chain is built from TRBV7-6 and TRBJ1-5, with D possibly being TRBD1 (5 bases). The length of the CDR3 is 16 residues. Germline values: CDR1 SGHVS, CDR2 FNYEAQ. V lost 1 base and J 5 bases, leaving 15 bases between the germline ends. CDR3 in DNA: TGTGCCAGCAGCTTAGGGATTGACAGACCTCATCAGCCCCAGCATTTT. Translation gives CASSLGIDRPHQPQHF.

This clonotype was found many times. The chain has TRBV11-2 and TRBJ2-7; TRBD2 agrees at 13 bases. The V and J ends lost 6 bases and 5 bases, in that order; junction bases with no gene match: 4. The CDR3 runs 14 residues. Germline assignment: CDR1 SGHAT and CDR2 FQNNGV. The CDR3 reads CASRILAGGNEQYF. In DNA form, the CDR3 reads TGTGCCAGCAGAATACTAGCGGGAGGGAACGAGCAGTACTTC.